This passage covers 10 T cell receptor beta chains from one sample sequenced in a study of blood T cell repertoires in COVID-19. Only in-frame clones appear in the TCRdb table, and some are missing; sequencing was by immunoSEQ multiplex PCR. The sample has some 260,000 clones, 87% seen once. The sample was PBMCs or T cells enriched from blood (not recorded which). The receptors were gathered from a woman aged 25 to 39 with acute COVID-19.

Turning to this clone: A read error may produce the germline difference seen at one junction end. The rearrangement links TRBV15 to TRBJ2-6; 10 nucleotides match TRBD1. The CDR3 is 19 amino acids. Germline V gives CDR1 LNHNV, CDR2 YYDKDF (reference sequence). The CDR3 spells CAISRARDRGLSGANVLTF. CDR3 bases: TGTGCCATCAGCAGGGCAAGGGACAGGGGACTCTCTGGGGCCAACGTCCTGACTTTC.

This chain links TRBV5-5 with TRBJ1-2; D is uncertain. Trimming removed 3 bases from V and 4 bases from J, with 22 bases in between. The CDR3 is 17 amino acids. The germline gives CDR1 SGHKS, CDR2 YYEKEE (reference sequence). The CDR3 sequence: CASSSGGWSRSSYGYTF. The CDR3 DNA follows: TGTGCCAGCAGCTCTGGTGGATGGAGCCGATCGTCCTATGGCTACACCTTC.

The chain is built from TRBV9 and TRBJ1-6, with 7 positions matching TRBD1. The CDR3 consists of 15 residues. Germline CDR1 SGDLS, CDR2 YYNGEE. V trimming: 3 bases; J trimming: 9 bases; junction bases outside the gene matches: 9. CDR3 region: CASSAVQGGGSPLHF. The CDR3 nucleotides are TGTGCCAGCAGCGCCGTCCAGGGGGGTGGTTCACCCCTCCACTTT.

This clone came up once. For the CDR3, the DNA is TGTGCCAGCAGCCGGGGACAGGGGGTCCAGCCCCAGCATTTT. Its translation is CASSRGQGVQPQHF. The chain uses TRBV6-5 and TRBJ1-5; 11 bases match TRBD1. Trimming removed 6 bases from V and 7 bases from J; junction bases left unmatched: 5. This CDR3 is 14 amino acids long. In germline, CDR1 is MNHEY, CDR2 SVGAGI.

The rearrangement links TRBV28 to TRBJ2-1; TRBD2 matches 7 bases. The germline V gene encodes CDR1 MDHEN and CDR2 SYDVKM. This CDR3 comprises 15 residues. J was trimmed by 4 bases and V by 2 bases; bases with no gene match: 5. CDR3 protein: CASSLGLAVYNEQFF. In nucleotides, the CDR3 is TGTGCCAGCAGTTTAGGGCTAGCGGTGTACAATGAGCAGTTCTTC.

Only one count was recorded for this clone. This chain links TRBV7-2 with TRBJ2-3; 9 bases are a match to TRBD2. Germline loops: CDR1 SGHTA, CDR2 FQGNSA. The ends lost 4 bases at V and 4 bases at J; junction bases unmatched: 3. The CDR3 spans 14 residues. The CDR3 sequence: CASSYLAGSDTQYF. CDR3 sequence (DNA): TGTGCCAGCAGCTACCTAGCGGGATCAGATACGCAGTATTTT.

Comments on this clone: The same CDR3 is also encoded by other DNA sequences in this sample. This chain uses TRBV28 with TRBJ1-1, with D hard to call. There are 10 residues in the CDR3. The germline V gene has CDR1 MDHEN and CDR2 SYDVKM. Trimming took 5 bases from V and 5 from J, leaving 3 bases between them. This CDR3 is CASSRTEAFF. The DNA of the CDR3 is TGTGCCAGCAGTCGGACTGAAGCTTTCTTT.

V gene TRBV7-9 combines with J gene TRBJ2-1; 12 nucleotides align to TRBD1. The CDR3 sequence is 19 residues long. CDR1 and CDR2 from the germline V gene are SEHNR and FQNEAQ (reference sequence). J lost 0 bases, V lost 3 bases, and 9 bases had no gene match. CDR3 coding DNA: TGTGCCAGCAGCTTCCCGGGACAGGGGGCTCCGAGCTCCTACAATGAGCAGTTCTTC. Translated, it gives CASSFPGQGAPSSYNEQFF.

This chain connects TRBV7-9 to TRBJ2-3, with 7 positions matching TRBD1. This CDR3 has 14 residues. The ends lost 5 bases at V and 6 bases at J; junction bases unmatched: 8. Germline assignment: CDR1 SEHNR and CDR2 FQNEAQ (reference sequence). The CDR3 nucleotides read TGTGCCAGCAGCATGACAGGGTATGCCGATACGCAGTATTTT. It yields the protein CASSMTGYADTQYF.

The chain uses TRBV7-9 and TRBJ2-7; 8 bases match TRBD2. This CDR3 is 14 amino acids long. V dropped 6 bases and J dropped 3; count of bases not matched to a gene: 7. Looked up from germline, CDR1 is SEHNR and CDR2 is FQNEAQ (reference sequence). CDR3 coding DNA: TGTGCCAGCAGTACCGGGGGGGCAGACTACGAGCAGTACTTC. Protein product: CASSTGGADYEQYF.